These 15 T cell receptor beta chains originate from one sample sequenced in a study of human T cells and chemical hapten exposure. Time point: patch test 1, 2 weeks after DPC sensitization. As to treatment: therapeutic diphenylcyclopropenone sensitization with weekly scalp DPC. TCRdb itself ran the RACE reads through MiXCR, one entry per CDR3 protein. The sample contains 85,000 or so distinct CDR3 sequences, about 10% of which appear only once. Source: whole blood, taken in connection with sensitization to the hapten diphenylcyclopropenone (DPC). The receptors here all came from a woman aged 50 to 65 with alopecia areata. Some clones in this sample may be carry-over from other donors' samples.

This rearrangement joins TRBV19 to TRBJ2-3, with 10 bases lining up with TRBD1. Looked up from germline, CDR1 is LNHDA and CDR2 is SQIVND (reference sequence). With 4 bases clipped from V and 0 bases from J, the junction kept 1 base outside the gene matches. This CDR3 is built from 15 residues. The CDR3 DNA sequence: TGTGCCAGTAGTAGACAGGGGGCTAGCACAGATACGCAGTATTTT. Translation gives CASSRQGASTDTQYF.

The chain recombines TRBV2 with TRBJ1-5, with D possibly matching TRBD1 (5 bases). This CDR3 spans 13 amino acids. V lost 8 bases, J lost 3 bases, and 11 bases lay in between. Per the germline V gene, CDR1 is SNHLY and CDR2 is FYNNEI. CDR3 region: CASRGRANQPQHF. CDR3 in DNA: TGTGCCAGCCGGGGACGGGCCAATCAGCCCCAGCATTTT.

There are a few counts of this clonotype. The chain is built from TRBV6-1 and TRBJ1-1; possibly TRBD1 for D (6 bases). In germline, CDR1 is MNHNS, CDR2 SASEGT. Trimming pared 4 bases from V and 6 bases from J, leaving 18 bases between. The CDR3 totals 15 residues. This chain's CDR3 is CASSVYFGTRSEAFF. The CDR3 DNA follows: TGTGCCAGCAGTGTTTATTTTGGGACACGGTCTGAAGCTTTCTTT.

This clonotype was detected ten times or more. The genes are TRBV29-1 and TRBJ1-1, with D hard to call. Germline V gene lookup returns CDR1 SQVTM and CDR2 ANQGSEA. The V end was cut by 3 bases, the J end by 6 bases, with 8 bases between. CDR3 length: 11 amino acids. DNA for the CDR3: TGCAGCGTTGACTTCGGGGCTGAAGCTTTCTTT. Encoded protein: CSVDFGAEAFF.

In this sample, this clonotype turned up many times. The CDR3 here is CASSVRGQNTEAFF. The CDR3 region has the DNA TGCGCCAGCAGTGTCCGGGGACAAAACACTGAAGCTTTCTTT. This chain connects TRBV10-2 to TRBJ1-1, with a tentative D call TRBD1 (6 bases). Germline V gene data show CDR1 as WSHSY and CDR2 as SAAADI. Trimming took off 4 bases at V and 2 bases at J, with 11 bases between the two ends. This CDR3 comprises 14 residues.

The table lists this clonotype with many counts. The chain is built from TRBV7-2 and TRBJ2-1; D may be TRBD2 (5 bases). The CDR3 has 14 amino acids. V shed 5 bases and J shed 3 bases, with 11 bases lying between them. Germline V CDR1 and CDR2: SGHTA, FQGNSA. CDR3 protein: CASSASRDYNEQFF. CDR3 nucleotide sequence: TGTGCCAGCAGCGCCTCCCGGGACTACAATGAGCAGTTCTTC.

The chain employs TRBV7-9 and TRBJ2-3; 11 nucleotides match TRBD1. The V and J ends lost 4 bases and 4 bases, in that order; junction bases with no gene match: 7. Germline V lookup: CDR1 SEHNR, CDR2 FQNEAQ (reference sequence). This CDR3 region has 16 residues. The CDR3 DNA sequence: TGTGCCAGCAGCTCCCGGGACAGGGGGGCGGCAGATACGCAGTATTTT. Residues: CASSSRDRGAADTQYF.

The V call is TRBV11-2, the J call TRBJ1-1; D is perhaps TRBD1 (5 bases). Trimming stripped 5 bases from V and 4 bases from J, with 20 bases between. The CDR3 sequence is 16 residues long. Germline CDR1 is SGHAT and CDR2 is FQNNGV. CDR3 residues: CASSQIDGGWGTEAFF. The CDR3 nucleotides read TGTGCCAGCAGCCAAATCGATGGGGGATGGGGCACTGAAGCTTTCTTT.

CDR3 residues: CASSLVANQPQHF. The CDR3 DNA reads TGTGCCAGCAGCTTAGTCGCTAATCAGCCCCAGCATTTT. The V gene is TRBV5-5, the J gene TRBJ1-5; the D is unclear. The ends were cut back, 2 bases at V and 4 bases at J, with 7 bases in the middle. Per germline, CDR1 SGHKS and CDR2 YYEKEE (reference sequence). The CDR3 extends over 13 amino acids. Full variable domain (missing parts from reference TRBV5-5 and TRBJ1-5): DAGVTQSPTHLIKTRGQQVTLRCSPISGHKSVSWYQQVLGQGPQFIFQYYEKEERGRGNFPDRFSARQFPNYSSELNVNALLLGDSALYLCASSLVANQPQHFGDGTRLSIL.

The CDR3 DNA reads TGTGCCAGCAGCCTCCTAGGGGCGACCCTTGACGAGCAGTACTTC. Protein: CASSLLGATLDEQYF. J is TRBJ2-7 and V is TRBV7-9; a weak D match, TRBD1 (5 bases). The germline CDR1 and CDR2 sequences are SEHNR and FQNEAQ (reference sequence). The CDR3 length is 15 residues. Trimming took off 5 bases at V and 5 bases at J, with 19 bases between the two ends.

This clonotype has a count of ten or more. CDR3 nucleotides: TGCAGCGTAGACAGGGTTATGGACACTGAAGCTTTCTTT. Its translation is CSVDRVMDTEAFF. The chain couples TRBV29-1 to TRBJ1-1; 7 bases fit TRBD1. The CDR3 is made up of 13 amino acids. The V and J ends lost 6 bases and 3 bases, in that order; junction bases with no gene match: 7. Germline CDR1 and CDR2: SQVTM and ANQGSEA.

This clonotype was seen more than once but under ten times. The V gene is TRBV4-2, the J gene TRBJ2-7; TRBD2 matches 8 bases. Unmatched junction bases numbered 3, after V lost 3 bases and J lost 2 bases. Germline-derived CDR1 and CDR2 are LGHNA and YNFKEQ. The CDR3 is made up of 14 amino acids. CDR3 sequence reads: CASSQGSGTYEQYF. DNA of the CDR3: TGTGCCAGCAGCCAGGGTAGCGGGACCTACGAGCAGTACTTC.

Ten or more counts support this clonotype. The V gene is TRBV11-2, the J gene TRBJ2-1; either TRBD1 or TRBD2 may supply D (5 bases each). Germline CDR1 and CDR2: SGHAT and FQNNGV. V was clipped by 1 base and J by 8 bases, with 15 bases between them. CDR3 length: 15 amino acids. The CDR3 reads CASSLGNRGAYEQFF. The CDR3 DNA reads as TGTGCCAGCAGCTTAGGTAACCGAGGGGCTTATGAGCAGTTCTTC.

This sequence joins TRBV11-2 and TRBJ1-6; no clear D. There are 12 residues in the CDR3. V lost 6 bases and J 12 bases, leaving 12 bases between the germline ends. Germline V gives CDR1 SGHAT, CDR2 FQNNGV. DNA of the CDR3: TGTGCCAGCAGGGCAAGGGTGGGACCCCTCCACTTT. Its protein is CASRARVGPLHF. Full variable domain (rest looked up from reference TRBV11-2 and TRBJ1-6): EAGVAQSPRYKIIEKRQSVAFWCNPISGHATLYWYQQILGQGPKLLIQFQNNGVVDDSQLPKDRFSAERLKGVDSTLKIQPAKLEDSAVYLCASRARVGPLHFGNGTRLTVT.

This clonotype was recorded a few times. V and J are TRBV7-2 and TRBJ2-6; unclear D gene. Germline assignment: CDR1 SGHTA and CDR2 FQGNSA. This CDR3 contains 15 residues. The V end was cut by 3 bases, the J end by 1 base, with 7 bases between. The CDR3 spells CASSFSDSGANVLTF. The CDR3 DNA reads as TGTGCCAGCAGCTTCTCAGATTCTGGGGCCAACGTCCTGACTTTC.